This T cell receptor beta chain was profiled in a study of control samples from healthy donors and cancer patients. Trimming removed 5 bases from V and 8 bases from J, with 18 bases in between. The CDR3 is 15 amino acids. Germline assignment: CDR1 SEHNR and CDR2 FQNEAQ (reference sequence). Sequencing used immunoSEQ multiplex PCR; TCRdb keeps in-frame clones, though not all of them. The data contain 150,000 to 170,000 clones, roughly 94% of them singletons. The gene calls are TRBV7-9 and TRBJ1-4; D possibly corresponds to TRBD1 (5 bases). Material: blood. The TCR originated in a man aged 35 to 55 in good health. The CDR3 loop reads CASSEARGTGEKLFF. CDR3 in DNA: TGTGCCAGCAGCGAAGCACGGGGAACAGGAGAAAAACTGTTTTTT.